This note documents a single T cell receptor (beta chain) sequence. These data are taken from a study of OX40 agonist ivuxolimab in advanced cancers. Trimming cost V 5 bases and J 6 bases; bases outside gene matches: 4. The germline gives CDR1 SEHNR, CDR2 FQNEAQ (reference sequence). There are 14 residues in the CDR3. Libraries were prepared by immunoSEQ multiplex PCR; TCRdb keeps only in-frame clonotypes and omits some of them. The table lists 40,000 to 55,000 clones, about 86% of them singletons. The source was CD4+ or CD8+ T cells sorted from blood, collected in a trial of the OX40 agonist ivuxolimab. The chain uses TRBV7-9 and TRBJ2-7, with TRBD2 matching over 13 bases. The sequence derives from an adult with an advanced solid tumor such as melanoma, head and neck, liver or kidney cancer. Written as DNA, the CDR3 is TGTGCCAGCAGCGAGGGACTAGCGGGGCGCGAGCAGTACTTC. As protein: CASSEGLAGREQYF.